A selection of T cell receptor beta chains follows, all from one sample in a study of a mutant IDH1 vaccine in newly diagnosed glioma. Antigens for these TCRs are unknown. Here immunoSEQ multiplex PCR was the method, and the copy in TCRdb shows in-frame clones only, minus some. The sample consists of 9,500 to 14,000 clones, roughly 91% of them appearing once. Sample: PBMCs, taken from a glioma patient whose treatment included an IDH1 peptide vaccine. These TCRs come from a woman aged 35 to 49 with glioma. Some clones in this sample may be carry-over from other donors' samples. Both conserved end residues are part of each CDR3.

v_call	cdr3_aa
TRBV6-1	CASSEGPIGTDTQYF
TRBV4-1	CASSQGPFRTVYNSPLHF
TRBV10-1	CASSESKTYGTGELFF
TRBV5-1	CASSLGGQVGNTIYF
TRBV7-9	CASSLSPGIFSADTQYF
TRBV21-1	CASGTQALRSYEQYF
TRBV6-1	CASSGGPGSVSYEQYF
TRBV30	CACDSGQASNSPLHF
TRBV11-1	CASSTPTGHSGNTIYF
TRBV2	CASLRTAPNSYNEQFF
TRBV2	CASSALEADTEAFF
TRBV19	CASTPVGISNQPQHF
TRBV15	CATSRGDRGLLAKNIQYF
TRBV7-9	CASSLTNQGTAYGYTF
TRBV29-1	CSVEVPILVNTEAFF
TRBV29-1	CSVDRDSNYGYTF
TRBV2	CASSITYSYEQYF
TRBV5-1	CASSLSGAPTGELFF
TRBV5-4	CASTLRSGLLNEQFF
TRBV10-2	CASSRAYEQYF
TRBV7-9	CASSTSSQETQYF
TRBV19	CASTVRAAYEQYF
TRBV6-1	CASSELPGQGAVEQYF
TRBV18	CASSSGPGTGAYEQYF
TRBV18	CASSRNAPGQGGEKLFF
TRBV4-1	CASSQEGRANGANVLTF
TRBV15	CATPGKLAGLFPYEQYF
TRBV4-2	CASSQFGQREETQYF
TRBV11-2	CASSLGLADTGELFF
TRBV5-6	CASSLKGTGERNTIYF
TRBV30	CAWRTGPGTEAFF
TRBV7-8	CASSLSMDRDEQFF
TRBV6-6	CASLAGTGTYEQYF
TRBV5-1	CASRVGRGTDTQYF
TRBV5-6	CASKTQGAPNYGYTF
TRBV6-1	CASTRTGSRTDTQYF
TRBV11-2	CASSLGSTDTQYF
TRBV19	CASSIRDSNQPQHF
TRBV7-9	CASSLLRGGRRGLTDTQYF
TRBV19	CASSKGLAGSTRTQYF
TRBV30	CAWSVFQGQGMSNQPQHF
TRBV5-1	CASSLRSGGRTYEQYF
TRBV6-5	CASSPTNRETYEQYF
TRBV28	CASSSPGTGLGYEQYF
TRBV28	CASSAGHEQYF
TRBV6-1	CASSVRTGGYSGNTIYF
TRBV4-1	CASSQSPPGGYTF
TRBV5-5	CASSWASGGSDTQYF
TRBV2	CASSGSGRAYNEQFF